This T cell receptor beta chain was obtained from a study of beta chain features in type 1 diabetes. This clone was seen only a few times. The entirety of the isolated RNA underwent reverse transcription, so expressed TCRB transcripts were sequenced. The table came from immunoSEQ multiplex PCR; TCRdb's copy has only in-frame clones and leaves some out. Of about 370,000 clones listed, about 16% are singletons. The CDR3 extends over 16 amino acids. CDR1 and CDR2 (germline): SEHNR, FQNEAQ (reference sequence). Trimming cost V 1 base and J 5 bases; bases outside gene matches: 7. The chain couples TRBV7-9 to TRBJ2-1; 8 bases are shared with TRBD2. This receptor was taken from a woman between 18 and 29 years old in good health. Sequences were obtained from naive CD4+ T cells from blood. The CDR3 bases are TGTGCCAGCAGCTTAGGAGGGACTAGGGTGGACAATGAGCAGTTCTTC. Its translation: CASSLGGTRVDNEQFF.